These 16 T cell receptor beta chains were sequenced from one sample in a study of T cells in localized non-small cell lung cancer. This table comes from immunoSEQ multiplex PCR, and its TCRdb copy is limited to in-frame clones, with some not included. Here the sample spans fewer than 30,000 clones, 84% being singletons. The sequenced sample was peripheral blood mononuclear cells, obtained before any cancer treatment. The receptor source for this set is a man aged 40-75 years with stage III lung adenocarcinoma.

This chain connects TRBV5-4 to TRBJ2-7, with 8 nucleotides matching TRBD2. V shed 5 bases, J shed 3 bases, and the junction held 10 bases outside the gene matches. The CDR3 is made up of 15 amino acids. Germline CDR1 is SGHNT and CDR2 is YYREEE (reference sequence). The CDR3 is CASSLVAGPFYEQYV. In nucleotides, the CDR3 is TGTGCCAGCAGTCTGGTAGCGGGGCCATTCTACGAGCAGTACGTC.

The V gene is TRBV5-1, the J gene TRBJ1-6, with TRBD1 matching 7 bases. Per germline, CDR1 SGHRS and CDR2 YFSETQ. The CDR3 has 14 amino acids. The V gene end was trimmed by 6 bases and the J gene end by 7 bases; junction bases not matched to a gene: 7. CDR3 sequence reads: CASTSGTANSPLHF. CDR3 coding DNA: TGCGCCAGCACCTCCGGGACAGCAAATTCACCCCTCCACTTT.

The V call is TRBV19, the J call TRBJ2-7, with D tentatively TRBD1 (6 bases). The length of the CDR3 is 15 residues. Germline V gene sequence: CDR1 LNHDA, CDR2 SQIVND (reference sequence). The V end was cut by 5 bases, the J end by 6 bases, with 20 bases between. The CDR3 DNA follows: TGTGCCAGTAGTCATCGGGGCGAGGGGGTACTCGAGCAGTACTTC. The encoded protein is CASSHRGEGVLEQYF.

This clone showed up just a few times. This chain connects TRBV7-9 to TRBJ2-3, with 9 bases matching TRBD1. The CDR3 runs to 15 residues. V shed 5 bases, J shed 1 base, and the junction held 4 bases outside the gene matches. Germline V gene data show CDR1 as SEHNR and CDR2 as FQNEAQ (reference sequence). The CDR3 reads CASSPGTGRTDTQYF. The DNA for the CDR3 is TGTGCCAGCAGCCCCGGGACAGGGCGCACAGATACGCAGTATTTT.

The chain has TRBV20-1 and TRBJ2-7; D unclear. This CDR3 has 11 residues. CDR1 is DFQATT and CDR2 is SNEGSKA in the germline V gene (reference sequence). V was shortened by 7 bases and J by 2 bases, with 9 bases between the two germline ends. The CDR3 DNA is TGCAGTGGGTTAGTCGCCTACGAGCAGTACTTC. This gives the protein CSGLVAYEQYF.

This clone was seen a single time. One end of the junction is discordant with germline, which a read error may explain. DNA for the CDR3: TGCGCCAGCAGCTTGGATGGTGAGTCTGGACCTTCGGGGACTTTC. Residues: CASSLDGESGPSGTF. The chain is built from TRBV5-1 and TRBJ2-7, with D maybe TRBD2 (6 bases). Germline-derived CDR1 and CDR2 are SGHRS and YFSETQ. This CDR3 comprises 15 residues.

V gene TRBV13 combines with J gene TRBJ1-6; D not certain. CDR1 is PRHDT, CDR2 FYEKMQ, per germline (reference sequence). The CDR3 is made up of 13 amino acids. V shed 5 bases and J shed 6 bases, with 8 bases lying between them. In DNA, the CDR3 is TGTGCCAGCAGCCGAGGCCTTAATTCACCCCTCCACTTT. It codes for CASSRGLNSPLHF. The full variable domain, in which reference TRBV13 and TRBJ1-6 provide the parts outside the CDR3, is AAGVIQSPRHLIKEKRETATLKCYPIPRHDTVYWYQQGPGQDPQFLISFYEKMQSDKGSIPDRFSAQQFSDYHSELNMSSLELGDSALYFCASSRGLNSPLHFGNGTRLTVT.

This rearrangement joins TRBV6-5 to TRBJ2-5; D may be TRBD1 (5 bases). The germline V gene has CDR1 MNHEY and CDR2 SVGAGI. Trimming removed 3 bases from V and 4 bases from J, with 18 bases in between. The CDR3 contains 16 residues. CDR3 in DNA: TGTGCCAGCAGTTATGAAGGGGCAGCCTTAGGAGAGACCCAGTACTTC. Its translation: CASSYEGAALGETQYF.

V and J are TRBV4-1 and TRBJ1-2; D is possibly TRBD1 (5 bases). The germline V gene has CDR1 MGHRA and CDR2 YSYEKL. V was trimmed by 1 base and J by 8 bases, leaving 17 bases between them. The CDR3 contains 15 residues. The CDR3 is CASSQVIGRVIGYTF. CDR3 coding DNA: TGCGCCAGCAGCCAAGTGATCGGCAGGGTTATAGGCTACACCTTC.

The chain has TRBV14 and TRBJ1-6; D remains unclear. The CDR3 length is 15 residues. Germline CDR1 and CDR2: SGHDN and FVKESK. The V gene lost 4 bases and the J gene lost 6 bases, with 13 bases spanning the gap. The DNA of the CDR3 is TGTGCCAGCAGCCCCCGAGGAGGAGTTAATTCACCCCTCCACTTT. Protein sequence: CASSPRGGVNSPLHF.

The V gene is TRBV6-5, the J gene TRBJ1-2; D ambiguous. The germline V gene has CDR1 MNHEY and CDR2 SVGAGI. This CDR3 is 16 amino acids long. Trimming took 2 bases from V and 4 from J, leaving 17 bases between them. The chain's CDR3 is CASSYRTALGSYGYTF. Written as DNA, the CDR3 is TGTGCCAGCAGTTACCGAACTGCTTTAGGTAGCTATGGCTACACCTTC.

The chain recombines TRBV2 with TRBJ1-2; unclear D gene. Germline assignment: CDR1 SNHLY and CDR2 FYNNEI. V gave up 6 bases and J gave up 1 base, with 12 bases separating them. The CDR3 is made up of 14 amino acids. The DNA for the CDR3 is TGTGCCAGCAGAGCAGCCTCCTATAACTATGGCTACACCTTC. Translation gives CASRAASYNYGYTF.

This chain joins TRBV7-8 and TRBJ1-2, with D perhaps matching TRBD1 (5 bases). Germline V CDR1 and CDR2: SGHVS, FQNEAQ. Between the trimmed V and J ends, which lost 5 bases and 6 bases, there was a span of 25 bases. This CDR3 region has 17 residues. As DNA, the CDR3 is TGTGCCAGCAGCCCGTACTCCGGACAAACATCTTCTAATGGCTACACCTTC. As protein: CASSPYSGQTSSNGYTF.

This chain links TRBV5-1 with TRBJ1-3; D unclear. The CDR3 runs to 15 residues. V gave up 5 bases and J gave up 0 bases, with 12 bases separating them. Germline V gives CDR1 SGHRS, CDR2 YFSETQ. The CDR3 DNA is TGCGCCAGCAGTCGCGCGGAGACCTCTGGAAACACCATATATTTT. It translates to CASSRAETSGNTIYF.

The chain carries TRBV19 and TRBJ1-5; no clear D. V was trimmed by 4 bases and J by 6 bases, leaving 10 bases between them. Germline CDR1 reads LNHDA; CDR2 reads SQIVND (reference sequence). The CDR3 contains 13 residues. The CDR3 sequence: CASSRELAQPQHF. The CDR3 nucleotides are TGTGCCAGTAGTAGGGAGTTAGCTCAGCCCCAGCATTTT.

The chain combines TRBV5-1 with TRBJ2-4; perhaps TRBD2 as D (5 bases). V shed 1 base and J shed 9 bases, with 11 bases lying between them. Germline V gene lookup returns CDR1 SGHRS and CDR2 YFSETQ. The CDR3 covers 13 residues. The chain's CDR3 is CASSLRGDGIQYF. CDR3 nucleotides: TGCGCCAGCAGCTTGCGGGGTGACGGCATTCAGTACTTC.